These 32 T cell receptor beta chains were sequenced from one sample in a study of lymphopenia after photon versus proton radiotherapy. Here immunoSEQ multiplex PCR was the method, and the copy in TCRdb shows in-frame clones only, minus some. The sample lists tens of thousands of clones, roughly nine tenths occurring once. Source: peripheral blood, taken from a patient treated with photon-based radiotherapy. All receptors derive from a woman aged 40 to 49 with cholangiocarcinoma.

The chain employs TRBV6-5 and TRBJ1-1; tentatively, D is TRBD1 (6 bases). Germline V CDR1 and CDR2: MNHEY, SVGAGI. Trimming removed 4 bases at V and 0 bases at J, with 12 bases between. The CDR3 is 15 amino acids. CDR3 sequence reads: CASSLAGTLNTEAFF. The CDR3 DNA reads TGTGCCAGCAGTTTAGCCGGGACACTGAACACTGAAGCTTTCTTT.

V and J are TRBV6-5 and TRBJ2-3; 9 bases agree with TRBD1. V was clipped by 6 bases and J by 3 bases; unmatched bases: 7. The CDR3 has 15 residues. Germline CDR1 is MNHEY and CDR2 is SVGAGI. The CDR3 DNA reads TGTGCCAGCAGGCCGGGACAGGGCGTGACAGATACGCAGTATTTT. It specifies CASRPGQGVTDTQYF.

The J gene is TRBJ1-6, the V gene TRBV19; the match to TRBD1 covers 7 bases. J was trimmed by 15 bases and V by 9 bases; bases with no gene match: 11. This CDR3 contains 12 residues. Germline V gene data show CDR1 as LNHDA and CDR2 as SQIVND (reference sequence). In nucleotides, the CDR3 is TGTGCCAGCAGGGGGGAATATTCAGGCCTCCACTTT. Amino acids: CASRGEYSGLHF.

The gene calls are TRBV29-1 and TRBJ1-2, with TRBD1 matching 10 bases. The CDR3 covers 15 residues. Unmatched junction bases numbered 11, after V lost 6 bases and J lost 4 bases. In germline, CDR1 is SQVTM, CDR2 ANQGSEA. CDR3 bases: TGCAGCGTCACCACCCCGGGACAGGGGAGCTATGGCTACACCTTC. Amino acid sequence: CSVTTPGQGSYGYTF.

The chain has TRBV29-1 and TRBJ1-3; the D gene is possibly TRBD1 (5 bases). The ends were cut back, 4 bases at V and 2 bases at J, with 12 bases in the middle. Germline values: CDR1 SQVTM, CDR2 ANQGSEA. The CDR3 runs to 14 residues. The CDR3 region is CSVVIGGAGNTIYF. The CDR3 DNA follows: TGCAGCGTTGTTATTGGGGGGGCTGGAAACACCATATATTTT. Full variable domain (remainder filled in from reference TRBV29-1 and TRBJ1-3): SAVISQKPSRDICQRGTSLTIQCQVDSQVTMMFWYRQQPGQSLTLIATANQGSEATYESGFVIDKFPISRPNLTFSTLTVSNMSPEDSSIYLCSVVIGGAGNTIYFGEGSWLTVV.

This clone is a singleton in its sample. This sequence joins TRBV7-2 and TRBJ2-1; 7 bases are a match to TRBD2. The CDR3 sequence is 15 residues long. The V gene's germline CDR1 is SGHTA and CDR2 FQGNSA. With 5 bases clipped from V and 2 bases from J, the junction kept 6 bases outside the gene matches. The CDR3 nucleotides are TGTGCCAGCAGCCTCGGGGGGAGTCCCTACAATGAGCAGTTCTTC. It yields the protein CASSLGGSPYNEQFF.

The V gene is TRBV27, the J gene TRBJ2-7, with a tentative D call TRBD1 (5 bases). Per germline, CDR1 MNHEY and CDR2 SMNVEV (reference sequence). The CDR3 extends over 17 amino acids. Trimming took 6 bases from V and 0 from J, leaving 21 bases between them. The chain's CDR3 is CASSPGHGSQGSYEQYF. The DNA of the CDR3 is TGTGCCAGCAGCCCGGGCCACGGTTCTCAGGGCTCCTACGAGCAGTACTTC.

The CDR3 region has the DNA TGTGCCAGCAGCCCTGCTAGCATCGCAGATACGCAGTATTTT. Its protein is CASSPASIADTQYF. This rearrangement joins TRBV7-9 to TRBJ2-3; tentative D call: TRBD2 (5 bases). The CDR3 extends over 14 amino acids. From germline, CDR1 is SEHNR and CDR2 FQNEAQ (reference sequence). V lost 5 bases and J 4 bases, leaving 13 bases between the germline ends.

The rearrangement joins TRBV7-2 to TRBJ2-1, with 11 bases matching TRBD2. The ends lost 1 base at V and 4 bases at J; junction bases unmatched: 3. Germline V gene sequence: CDR1 SGHTA, CDR2 FQGNSA. This CDR3 region has 16 residues. The CDR3 here is CASSLVGTSGYNEQFF. In DNA, the CDR3 is TGTGCCAGCAGCTTAGTAGGGACTAGCGGTTACAATGAGCAGTTCTTC.

The rearrangement links TRBV28 to TRBJ2-1; D gene uncertain. From germline, CDR1 is MDHEN and CDR2 SYDVKM. The CDR3 consists of 12 residues. The V end was cut by 3 bases, the J end by 11 bases, with 11 bases between. CDR3 in DNA: TGTGCCAGCAGTTTCCCAGTCTTCCAGCAGTTCTTC. Translation: CASSFPVFQQFF.

V gene TRBV11-2 combines with J gene TRBJ1-1; 8 bases align to TRBD1. Germline loops: CDR1 SGHAT, CDR2 FQNNGV. The CDR3 sequence is 14 residues long. Trimming removed 5 bases from V and 6 bases from J; junction bases left unmatched: 8. CDR3 bases: TGTGCCAGCAGCCCCAGGACAGGGAGGGCTGAAGCTTTCTTT. Its translation: CASSPRTGRAEAFF.

The genes are TRBV10-2 and TRBJ2-7, with D perhaps matching TRBD2 (7 bases). Germline values: CDR1 WSHSY, CDR2 SAAADI. The CDR3 length is 12 residues. Deletions cut 7 bases from V and 5 bases from J, with 12 bases between. Here the CDR3 DNA reads TGCGCCAGCACTCAAGGGGGGGACGAGCAGTACTTC. This encodes CASTQGGDEQYF.

The chain couples TRBV10-2 to TRBJ1-2; possible D gene TRBD1, 5 bases. The V and J ends lost 7 bases and 4 bases respectively, with 13 bases between them. The V gene's germline CDR1 is WSHSY and CDR2 SAAADI. This CDR3 comprises 13 residues. The CDR3 nucleotides are TGCGCCAGCACCGGAACAGGCTTCTATGGCTACACCTTC. Translating gives CASTGTGFYGYTF.

The gene calls are TRBV5-1 and TRBJ2-1; D uncertain. V was pared by 1 base and J by 5 bases, with 7 bases between. The CDR3 covers 13 residues. CDR1 is SGHRS, CDR2 YFSETQ, per germline. CDR3 coding DNA: TGCGCCAGCAGCTTGAATGTCAACAATGAGCAGTTCTTC. This gives the protein CASSLNVNNEQFF.

The count of this clone is one. The V call is TRBV29-1, the J call TRBJ2-5; 10 positions match TRBD1. J gave up 4 bases and V 6 bases, and 2 bases lay outside the gene matches. The CDR3 is made up of 12 amino acids. CDR1 and CDR2 (germline): SQVTM, ANQGSEA. The CDR3 spells CSVGTGAETQYF. The CDR3 region has the DNA TGCAGCGTCGGGACAGGGGCAGAGACCCAGTACTTC. The whole variable domain, remainder taken from reference TRBV29-1 and TRBJ2-5, is SAVISQKPSRDICQRGTSLTIQCQVDSQVTMMFWYRQQPGQSLTLIATANQGSEATYESGFVIDKFPISRPNLTFSTLTVSNMSPEDSSIYLCSVGTGAETQYFGPGTRLLVL.

This clone was observed a single time. J is TRBJ2-7 and V is TRBV7-9; D call uncertain. V lost 0 bases, J lost 3 bases, and 9 bases lay in between. The CDR3 totals 14 residues. Germline CDR1 is SEHNR and CDR2 is FQNEAQ (reference sequence). The CDR3 sequence: CASSLATGVYEQYF. CDR3 in DNA: TGTGCCAGCAGCTTAGCCACTGGAGTCTACGAGCAGTACTTC.

This chain connects TRBV5-1 to TRBJ2-1; possibly TRBD1 or TRBD2 for D (5 bases each). This CDR3 spans 15 amino acids. V lost 4 bases and J lost 8, with 19 bases in between. The germline gives CDR1 SGHRS, CDR2 YFSETQ. CDR3 loop: CASSPGAVFIDEQFF. The CDR3 DNA follows: TGCGCCAGCAGCCCCGGGGCAGTATTCATCGATGAGCAGTTCTTC. Full variable domain (missing parts from reference TRBV5-1 and TRBJ2-1): KAGVTQTPRYLIKTRGQQVTLSCSPISGHRSVSWYQQTPGQGLQFLFEYFSETQRNKGNFPGRFSGRQFSNSRSEMNVSTLELGDSALYLCASSPGAVFIDEQFFGPGTRLTVL.

CDR3 nucleotide sequence: TGTGCCAGCAGTTACGGGGGGTTGGCTTACAATGAGCAGTTCTTC. Translation gives CASSYGGLAYNEQFF. The rearrangement uses TRBV7-3 and TRBJ2-1; 7 positions match TRBD2. The CDR3 is 15 residues long. Germline V gene data show CDR1 as SGHTA and CDR2 as FQGTGA. The ends lost 6 bases at V and 4 bases at J; junction bases unmatched: 9.

The chain recombines TRBV30 with TRBJ2-1, with D possibly matching TRBD2 (6 bases). CDR3 length: 12 amino acids. V lost 3 bases and J lost 6, with 9 bases in between. CDR1 is GTSNPN, CDR2 SVGIG, per germline (reference sequence). The CDR3 loop is CAWSSSGNEQFF. CDR3 sequence (DNA): TGTGCCTGGAGCAGTAGCGGCAATGAGCAGTTCTTC.

The chain employs TRBV7-9 and TRBJ1-3; D unresolved. Germline V gives CDR1 SEHNR, CDR2 FQNEAQ (reference sequence). Trimming pared 8 bases from V and 6 bases from J, leaving 8 bases between. The CDR3 runs to 11 residues. DNA of the CDR3: TGTGCCAGCCGGGCCGAAAACACCATATATTTT. Its translation: CASRAENTIYF.

The chain combines TRBV5-4 with TRBJ2-4, with 8 nucleotides matching TRBD1. The CDR3 consists of 16 residues. J gave up 3 bases and V 3 bases, and 8 bases lay outside the gene matches. Per germline, CDR1 SGHNT and CDR2 YYREEE (reference sequence). The CDR3 coding sequence is TGTGCCAGCAGCTATAATCAGGGGGCAGTCAAAAACATTCAGTACTTC. It yields the protein CASSYNQGAVKNIQYF. The variable domain in full, completed from reference TRBV5-4 and TRBJ2-4, reads ETGVTQSPTHLIKTRGQQVTLRCSSQSGHNTVSWYQQALGQGPQFIFQYYREEENGRGNFPPRFSGLQFPNYSSELNVNALELDDSALYLCASSYNQGAVKNIQYFGAGTRLSVL.

A few counts support this clone. The same CDR3 is also encoded by other DNA sequences in this sample. The chain is built from TRBV27 and TRBJ1-5; D is unclear. Germline V lookup: CDR1 MNHEY, CDR2 SMNVEV (reference sequence). The V and J ends lost 8 bases and 2 bases respectively, with 4 bases between them. This CDR3 has 11 amino acids. The CDR3, as DNA: TGTGCCAGCGGGGGCAATCAGCCCCAGCATTTT. Encoded protein: CASGGNQPQHF.

J is TRBJ2-2 and V is TRBV11-2; the D gene is possibly TRBD1 (5 bases). CDR1 and CDR2 (germline): SGHAT, FQNNGV. The CDR3 extends over 14 amino acids. Deletions cut 3 bases from V and 3 bases from J, with 8 bases between. The CDR3 spells CASSFDSYTGELFF. CDR3 DNA sequence: TGTGCCAGCAGCTTTGACAGCTACACCGGGGAGCTGTTTTTT.

The J gene is TRBJ2-6, the V gene TRBV7-9; TRBD1 matches at 8 bases. CDR1 and CDR2 (germline): SEHNR, FQNEAQ (reference sequence). The V gene end was trimmed by 5 bases and the J gene end by 0 bases; junction bases not matched to a gene: 9. This CDR3 region has 18 residues. CDR3 nucleotide sequence: TGTGCCAGCAGCCCAGGACAGGGCCTCAACTCTGGGGCCAACGTCCTGACTTTC. It codes for CASSPGQGLNSGANVLTF.

J is TRBJ1-1 and V is TRBV7-9; D remains ambiguous. The CDR3 is made up of 12 amino acids. The germline CDR1 and CDR2 sequences are SEHNR and FQNEAQ (reference sequence). V lost 1 base, J lost 4 bases, and 4 bases lay in between. The CDR3 region is CASSLGVTEAFF. Here the CDR3 DNA reads TGTGCCAGCAGCTTAGGGGTCACTGAAGCTTTCTTT.

The CDR3 reads CASIRGRGGKDTQYF. CDR3 in DNA: TGTGCCAGCATCCGTGGGCGGGGGGGCAAAGATACGCAGTATTTT. V and J are TRBV7-9 and TRBJ2-3; 9 bases match TRBD2. This CDR3 has 15 amino acids. The trim removed 7 bases at V and 5 bases at J, leaving 10 bases unmatched. Germline CDR1 SEHNR, CDR2 FQNEAQ (reference sequence). Combining the CDR3 with reference TRBV7-9 and TRBJ2-3 gives the whole variable domain DTGVSQNPRHKITKRGQNVTFRCDPISEHNRLYWYRQTLGQGPEFLTYFQNEAQLEKSRLLSDRFSAERPKGSFSTLEIQRTEQGDSAMYLCASIRGRGGKDTQYFGPGTRLTVL.

The chain is built from TRBV5-1 and TRBJ2-5; maybe TRBD1 (6 bases). Deletions cut 1 base from V and 4 bases from J, with 11 bases between. Germline-derived CDR1 and CDR2 are SGHRS and YFSETQ. There are 14 residues in the CDR3. CDR3 sequence: CASSLQGRGETQYF. The CDR3 DNA is TGCGCCAGCAGCTTGCAGGGGCGCGGAGAGACCCAGTACTTC.

Of note for this clone: Distinct nucleotide sequences in the sample also encode this CDR3. The genes are TRBV27 and TRBJ1-2; D may be TRBD1 (5 bases). The CDR3 loop spans 13 amino acids. V lost 3 bases and J lost 3, with 8 bases in between. Germline CDR1 and CDR2: MNHEY and SMNVEV (reference sequence). The CDR3 coding sequence is TGTGCCAGCAGTTTGACGGGGGACTATGGCTACACCTTC. It translates to CASSLTGDYGYTF.

V and J are TRBV5-1 and TRBJ1-5; D call uncertain. The CDR3 spans 14 residues. CDR1 SGHRS and CDR2 YFSETQ come from the germline V gene. With 4 bases removed from V and 6 bases from J, the gap between germline ends came to 14 bases. CDR3 sequence: CASSPVRAFQPQHF. DNA for the CDR3: TGCGCCAGCAGCCCGGTCCGCGCGTTTCAGCCCCAGCATTTT.

In this sample, this clone turned up once. This chain links TRBV5-1 with TRBJ2-5, with D possibly matching TRBD1 (7 bases). This CDR3 comprises 14 residues. V lost 3 bases and J lost 3, with 12 bases in between. Per the germline V gene, CDR1 is SGHRS and CDR2 is YFSETQ. CDR3 bases: TGCGCCAGCAGCTCCGGCAGGGGGGAAGAGACCCAGTACTTC. This sequence encodes CASSSGRGEETQYF.

V usage is TRBV5-1 and J usage is TRBJ1-6; TRBD1 is a possible D gene (6 bases). The CDR3 covers 13 residues. Germline CDR1 reads SGHRS; CDR2 reads YFSETQ. Trimming removed 5 bases at V and 7 bases at J, with 10 bases between. The CDR3 nucleotides are TGCGCCAGCAGGAGCGGACAGAATTCACCCCTCCACTTT. This sequence encodes CASRSGQNSPLHF.

This chain links TRBV5-1 with TRBJ1-5; no reliable D call. This CDR3 is 15 amino acids long. Per the germline V gene, CDR1 is SGHRS and CDR2 is YFSETQ. V gave up 0 bases and J gave up 1 base, with 8 bases separating them. In DNA form, the CDR3 reads TGCGCCAGCAGCTTGGAAGGCCAAAGCAATCAGCCCCAGCATTTT. Its translation is CASSLEGQSNQPQHF. Supplemented by reference TRBV5-1 and TRBJ1-5, the full variable domain reads KAGVTQTPRYLIKTRGQQVTLSCSPISGHRSVSWYQQTPGQGLQFLFEYFSETQRNKGNFPGRFSGRQFSNSRSEMNVSTLELGDSALYLCASSLEGQSNQPQHFGDGTRLSIL.